This T cell receptor beta chain was found in a study of technical replicates of blood from a few donors (dated by TCRdb to 2017 to 2019). The CDR3 numbers 16 residues from cysteine through phenylalanine. Kept here is only the CDR3 DNA, which spans 48 bases and is read in frame from base 1. The germline V gene encodes CDR1 SGHTA and CDR2 FQGNSA. The V end loses 5 bases and the J end loses 1 base, and a stretch of 15 bases separates them. Regarding this clone: No antigen is known for it. No much larger clone is present one base from it, and per-base qualities are unavailable.

Libraries came from the immunoSEQ multiplex PCR assay. Drawn from immuneACCESS, this table holds only the in-frame rearrangements with V and J called that TCRdb kept. Clones are partly lost; checked studies trace under half to an unresolved V gene and leave the rest unexplained. For this sample the table gives roughly 60,000 clones, of which 80% to 95% were detected only once. Around 4% of the sample belongs to the ten largest clones. This TCR was sampled from a human donor in good health. Some clones in this sample may be carry-over from other donors' samples. The V and J segments used are TRBV7-2 and TRBJ1-5; the D gene lacks a confident call. The specimen sequenced was PBMCs. This receptor carries the CDR3 CASSQAGGLSNQPQHF. The sequenced DNA: TGTGCCAGCAGCCAAGCTGGAGGATTGAGCAATCAGCCCCAGCATTTT.